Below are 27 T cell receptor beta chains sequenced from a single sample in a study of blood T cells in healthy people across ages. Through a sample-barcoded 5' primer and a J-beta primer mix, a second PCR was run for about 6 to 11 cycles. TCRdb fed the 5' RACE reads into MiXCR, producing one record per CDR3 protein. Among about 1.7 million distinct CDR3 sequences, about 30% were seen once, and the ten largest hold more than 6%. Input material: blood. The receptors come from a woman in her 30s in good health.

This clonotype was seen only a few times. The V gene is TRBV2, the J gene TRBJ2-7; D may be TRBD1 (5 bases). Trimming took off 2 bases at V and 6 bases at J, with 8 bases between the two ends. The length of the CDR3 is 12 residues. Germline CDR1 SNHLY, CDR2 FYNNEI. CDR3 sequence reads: CASSEQGCEQYF. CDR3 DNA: TGTGCCAGCAGTGAACAGGGTTGCGAGCAGTACTTC.

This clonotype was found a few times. The CDR3 sequence: CSASLVAGANYGYTF. The CDR3 DNA reads TGCAGTGCTAGTCTTGTAGCGGGGGCTAACTATGGCTACACCTTC. The chain employs TRBV20-1 and TRBJ1-2; D is perhaps TRBD1 (5 bases). CDR3 size: 15 residues. Germline CDR1 DFQATT, CDR2 SNEGSKA (reference sequence). V was clipped by 3 bases and J by 0 bases, with 14 bases between them.

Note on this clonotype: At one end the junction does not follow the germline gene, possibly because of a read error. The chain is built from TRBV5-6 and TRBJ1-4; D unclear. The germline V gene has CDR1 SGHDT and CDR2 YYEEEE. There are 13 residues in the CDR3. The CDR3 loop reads CASRLGGAEKLFF. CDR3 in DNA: TGTGCCAGCAGGTTGGGCGGAGCGGAAAAACTGTTTTTT.

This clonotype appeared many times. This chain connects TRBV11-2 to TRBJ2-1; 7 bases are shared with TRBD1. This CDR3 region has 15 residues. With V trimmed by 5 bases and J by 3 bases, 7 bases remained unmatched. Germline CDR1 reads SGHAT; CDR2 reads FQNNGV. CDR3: CASSPSGTVYNEQFF. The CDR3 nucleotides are TGTGCCAGCAGCCCGTCCGGGACAGTCTACAATGAGCAGTTCTTC.

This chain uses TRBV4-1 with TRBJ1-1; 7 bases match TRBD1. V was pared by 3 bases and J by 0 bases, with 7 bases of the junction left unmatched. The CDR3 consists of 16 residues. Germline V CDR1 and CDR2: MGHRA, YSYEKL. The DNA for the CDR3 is TGCGCCAGCAGCCAGGAGGGGACAGCTTTGAACACTGAAGCTTTCTTT. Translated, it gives CASSQEGTALNTEAFF.

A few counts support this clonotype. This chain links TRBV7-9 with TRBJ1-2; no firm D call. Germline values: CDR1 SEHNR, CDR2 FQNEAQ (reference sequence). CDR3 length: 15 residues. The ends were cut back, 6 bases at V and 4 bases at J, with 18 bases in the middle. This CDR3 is CASSSHNLGSYGYTF. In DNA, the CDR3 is TGTGCCAGCAGTTCCCATAATTTGGGCTCCTATGGCTACACCTTC. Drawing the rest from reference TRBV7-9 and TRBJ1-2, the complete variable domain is DTGVSQNPRHKITKRGQNVTFRCDPISEHNRLYWYRQTLGQGPEFLTYFQNEAQLEKSRLLSDRFSAERPKGSFSTLEIQRTEQGDSAMYLCASSSHNLGSYGYTFGSGTRLTVV.

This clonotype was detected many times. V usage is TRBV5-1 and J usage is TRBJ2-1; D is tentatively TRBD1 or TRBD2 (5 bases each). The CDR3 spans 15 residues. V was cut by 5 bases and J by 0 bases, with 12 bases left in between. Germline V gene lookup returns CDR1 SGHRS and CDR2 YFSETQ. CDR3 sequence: CASSPGRSSYNEQFF. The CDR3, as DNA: TGCGCCAGCAGTCCGGGACGGAGCTCCTACAATGAGCAGTTCTTC.

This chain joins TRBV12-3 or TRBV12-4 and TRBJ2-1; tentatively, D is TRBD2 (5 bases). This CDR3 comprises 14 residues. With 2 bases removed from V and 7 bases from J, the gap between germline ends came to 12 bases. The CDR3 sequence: CASSLLTSQNEQFF. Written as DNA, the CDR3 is TGTGCCAGCAGTTTATTAACTAGTCAAAATGAGCAGTTCTTC.

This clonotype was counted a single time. The CDR3 protein is CASSLKGTPDAQPQHF. Here the CDR3 DNA reads TGTGCCAGCAGTTTAAAAGGGACACCGGACGCTCAGCCCCAGCATTTT. This chain uses TRBV27 with TRBJ1-5; tentative D call: TRBD1 (6 bases). V lost 2 bases and J lost 6, with 17 bases in between. The CDR3 contains 16 residues. From germline, CDR1 is MNHEY and CDR2 SMNVEV (reference sequence).

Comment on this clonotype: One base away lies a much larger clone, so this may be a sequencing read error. Here the CDR3 reads CASGYGLGDEQYF. CDR3 nucleotides: TGTGCCAGCGGTTACGGCCTCGGGGACGAGCAGTACTTC. The J gene is TRBJ2-7, the V gene TRBV6-6, with a possible D match to TRBD2 (5 bases). The germline V gene encodes CDR1 MNHNY and CDR2 SVGAGI (reference sequence). This CDR3 spans 13 amino acids.

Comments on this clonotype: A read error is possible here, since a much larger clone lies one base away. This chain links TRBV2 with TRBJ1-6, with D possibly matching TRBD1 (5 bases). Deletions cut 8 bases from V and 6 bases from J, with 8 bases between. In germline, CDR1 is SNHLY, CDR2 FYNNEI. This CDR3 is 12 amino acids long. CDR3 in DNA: TGTGCCAGCGGGGGGGGTAATTCACCCCTCCACTTT. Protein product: CASGGGNSPLHF.

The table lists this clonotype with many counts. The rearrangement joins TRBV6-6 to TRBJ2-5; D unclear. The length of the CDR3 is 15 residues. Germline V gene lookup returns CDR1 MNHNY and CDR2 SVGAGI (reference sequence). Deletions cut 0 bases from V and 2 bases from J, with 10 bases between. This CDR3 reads CASSYSTNSQETQYF. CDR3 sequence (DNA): TGTGCCAGCAGTTACTCGACGAACTCTCAAGAGACCCAGTACTTC.

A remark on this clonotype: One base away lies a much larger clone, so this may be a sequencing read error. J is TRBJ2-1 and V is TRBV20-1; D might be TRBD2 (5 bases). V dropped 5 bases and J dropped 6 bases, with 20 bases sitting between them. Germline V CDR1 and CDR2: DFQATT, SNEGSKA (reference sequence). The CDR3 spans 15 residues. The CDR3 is CSASSVGVKGNEQFF. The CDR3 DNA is TGCAGTGCTTCCTCAGTGGGAGTAAAAGGCAATGAGCAGTTCTTC.

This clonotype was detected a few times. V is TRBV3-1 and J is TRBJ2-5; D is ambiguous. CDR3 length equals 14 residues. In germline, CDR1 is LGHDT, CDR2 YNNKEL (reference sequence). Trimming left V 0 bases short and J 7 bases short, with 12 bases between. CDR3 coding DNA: TGTGCCAGCAGCCAAGATGCTCCCGGGCTGACCCAGTACTTC. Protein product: CASSQDAPGLTQYF.

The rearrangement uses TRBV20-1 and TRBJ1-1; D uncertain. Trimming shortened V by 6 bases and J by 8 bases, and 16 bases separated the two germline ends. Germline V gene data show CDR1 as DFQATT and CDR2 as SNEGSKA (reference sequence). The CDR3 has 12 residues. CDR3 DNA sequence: TGCAGTGCCATGGGAGGAACTTTAGAAGCTTTCTTT. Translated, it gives CSAMGGTLEAFF.

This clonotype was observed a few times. The CDR3 reads CSARERGHEQYF. The CDR3 region has the DNA TGCAGTGCTAGGGAGAGGGGACACGAGCAGTACTTC. The rearrangement joins TRBV20-1 to TRBJ2-7; D might be TRBD1 or TRBD2, each matching 5 bases. V was cut by 3 bases and J by 5 bases, with 11 bases left in between. In germline, CDR1 is DFQATT, CDR2 SNEGSKA (reference sequence). This CDR3 is built from 12 residues.

The CDR3: CASDQGTFTEAFF. The CDR3 coding sequence is TGTGCCAGTGACCAGGGCACGTTCACTGAAGCTTTCTTT. The chain joins TRBV2 to TRBJ1-1, with D perhaps matching TRBD1 (5 bases). Between the trimmed V and J ends, which lost 9 bases and 4 bases, there was a span of 15 bases. CDR1 is SNHLY, CDR2 FYNNEI, per germline. The CDR3 length is 13 residues.

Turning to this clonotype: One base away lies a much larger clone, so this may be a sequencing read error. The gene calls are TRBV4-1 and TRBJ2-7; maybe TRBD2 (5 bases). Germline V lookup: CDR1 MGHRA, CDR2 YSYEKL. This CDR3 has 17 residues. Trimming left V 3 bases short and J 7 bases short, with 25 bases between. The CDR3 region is CASSQVGPLDFDNEQYF. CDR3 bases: TGCGCCAGCAGCCAGGTGGGCCCTTTGGACTTCGACAATGAGCAGTACTTC.

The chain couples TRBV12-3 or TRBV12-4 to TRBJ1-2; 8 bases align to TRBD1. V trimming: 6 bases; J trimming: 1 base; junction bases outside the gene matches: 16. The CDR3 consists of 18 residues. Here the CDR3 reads CASSPYPRTDRVNYGYTF. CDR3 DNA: TGTGCCAGCAGCCCTTACCCCCGGACGGACAGGGTTAACTATGGCTACACCTTC.

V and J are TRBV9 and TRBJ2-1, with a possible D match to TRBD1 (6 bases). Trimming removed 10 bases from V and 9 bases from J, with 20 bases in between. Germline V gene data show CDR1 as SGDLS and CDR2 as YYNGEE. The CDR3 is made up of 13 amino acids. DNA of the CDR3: TGTGCCTCTTCTAGGAATGGGGGCGGTGAGCAGTTCTTC. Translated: CASSRNGGGEQFF.

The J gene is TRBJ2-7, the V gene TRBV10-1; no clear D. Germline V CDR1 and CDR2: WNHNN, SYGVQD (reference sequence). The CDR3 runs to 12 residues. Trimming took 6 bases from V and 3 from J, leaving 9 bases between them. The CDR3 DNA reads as TGCGCCAGCAGGACGGACGGCTACGAGCAGTACTTC. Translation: CASRTDGYEQYF.

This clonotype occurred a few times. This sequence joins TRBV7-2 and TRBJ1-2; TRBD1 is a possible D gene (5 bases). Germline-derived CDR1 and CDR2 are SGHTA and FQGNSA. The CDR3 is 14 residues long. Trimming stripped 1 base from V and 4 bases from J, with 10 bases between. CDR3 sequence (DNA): TGTGCCAGCAGCTTAGAACAGGCCTCCTATGGCTACACCTTC. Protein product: CASSLEQASYGYTF.

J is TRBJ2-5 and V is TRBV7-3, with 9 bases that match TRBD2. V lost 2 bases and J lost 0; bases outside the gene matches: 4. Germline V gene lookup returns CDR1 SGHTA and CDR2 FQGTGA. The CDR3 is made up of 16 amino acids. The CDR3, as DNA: TGTGCCAGCAGCTTAGGTGCGGGGGGGCACCAAGAGACCCAGTACTTC. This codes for CASSLGAGGHQETQYF. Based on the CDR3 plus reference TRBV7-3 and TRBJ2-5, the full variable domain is GAGVSQTPSNKVTEKGKYVELRCDPISGHTALYWYRQSLGQGPEFLIYFQGTGAADDSGLPNDRFFAVRPEGSVSTLKIQRTERGDSAVYLCASSLGAGGHQETQYFGPGTRLLVL.

CDR3 sequence reads: CASSRQGGTGTLNQPQHF. In nucleotides, the CDR3 is TGTGCCAGCAGCCGTCAAGGTGGGACAGGGACCCTCAATCAGCCCCAGCATTTT. The chain carries TRBV4-2 and TRBJ1-5, with 9 bases that match TRBD1. The CDR3 spans 18 residues. V was clipped by 4 bases and J by 3 bases; unmatched bases: 13. Germline CDR1 and CDR2: LGHNA and YNFKEQ.

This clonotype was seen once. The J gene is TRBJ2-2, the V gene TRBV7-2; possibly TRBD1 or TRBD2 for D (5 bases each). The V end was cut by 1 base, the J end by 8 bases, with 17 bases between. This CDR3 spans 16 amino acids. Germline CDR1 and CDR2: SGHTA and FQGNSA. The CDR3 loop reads CASSLGEVWDLGELFF. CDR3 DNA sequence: TGTGCCAGCAGCTTAGGAGAGGTTTGGGACCTGGGGGAGCTGTTTTTT.

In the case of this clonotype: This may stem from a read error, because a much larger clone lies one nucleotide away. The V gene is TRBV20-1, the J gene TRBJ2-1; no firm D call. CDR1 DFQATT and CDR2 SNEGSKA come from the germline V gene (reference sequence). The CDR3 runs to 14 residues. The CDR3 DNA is TGCAATGCCAAGGTGGGCCTCGGCTACAATGAGCAGTTCTTC. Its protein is CNAKVGLGYNEQFF.

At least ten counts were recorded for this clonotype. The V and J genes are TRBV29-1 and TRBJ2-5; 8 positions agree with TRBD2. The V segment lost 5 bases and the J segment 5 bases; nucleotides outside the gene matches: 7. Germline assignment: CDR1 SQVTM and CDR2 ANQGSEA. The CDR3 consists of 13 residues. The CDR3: CSVKGLELETQYF. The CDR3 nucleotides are TGCAGCGTTAAGGGACTAGAACTGGAGACCCAGTACTTC. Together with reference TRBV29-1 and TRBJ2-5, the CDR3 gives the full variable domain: SAVISQKPSRDICQRGTSLTIQCQVDSQVTMMFWYRQQPGQSLTLIATANQGSEATYESGFVIDKFPISRPNLTFSTLTVSNMSPEDSSIYLCSVKGLELETQYFGPGTRLLVL.